The 21 T cell receptor beta chains below were found in one sample sequenced in a study of blood T cells in healthy people across ages. Through a sample-barcoded 5' primer and a J-beta primer mix, a second PCR was run for roughly 7 to 12 cycles. TCRdb passed the 5' RACE reads through MiXCR, listing each CDR3 protein once. Here the sample spans hundreds of thousands of distinct CDR3 sequences, approximately 29% being singletons. Input material: blood. All receptors come from a woman of 80 years or more in good health.

This clonotype was observed many times. This chain uses TRBV7-2 with TRBJ2-7; the D gene could be TRBD1 or TRBD2 (6 bases each). V was pared by 5 bases and J by 4 bases, with 12 bases between. This CDR3 contains 13 residues. Per germline, CDR1 SGHTA and CDR2 FQGNSA. The CDR3 protein is CASSQRGAYEQYF. The CDR3 DNA sequence: TGTGCCAGCAGCCAAAGGGGGGCGTACGAGCAGTACTTC. Using reference TRBV7-2 and TRBJ2-7 for the parts outside the CDR3, the full variable domain is GAGVSQSPSNKVTEKGKDVELRCDPISGHTALYWYRQSLGQGLEFLIYFQGNSAPDKSGLPSDRFSAERTGGSVSTLTIQRTQQEDSAVYLCASSQRGAYEQYFGPGTRLTVT.

J is TRBJ2-5 and V is TRBV20-1, with TRBD1 matching over 7 bases. Trimming cost V 5 bases and J 0 bases; bases outside gene matches: 3. This CDR3 has 13 amino acids. Per germline, CDR1 DFQATT and CDR2 SNEGSKA (reference sequence). The CDR3 region has the DNA TGCAGTGCTGGACAGGCCTACCAAGAGACCCAGTACTTC. This sequence encodes CSAGQAYQETQYF.

Concerning this clonotype: A read error is possible here, since a much larger clone lies one base away. The chain carries TRBV10-3 and TRBJ1-2, with D hard to call. V was clipped by 7 bases and J by 5 bases, with 11 bases between them. This CDR3 has 12 residues. Germline V gives CDR1 ENHRY, CDR2 SYGVKD. The CDR3 sequence is CAIMGGSYGYTF. The CDR3 DNA follows: TGTGCCATCATGGGCGGAAGTTATGGCTACACCTTC.

This clonotype was observed at least ten times. V usage is TRBV7-2 and J usage is TRBJ2-5, with 10 bases lining up with TRBD1. J was trimmed by 4 bases and V by 2 bases; bases with no gene match: 10. CDR1 and CDR2 (germline): SGHTA, FQGNSA. This CDR3 spans 17 amino acids. This chain's CDR3 is CASSLRRQGASLETQYF. The DNA of the CDR3 is TGTGCCAGCAGCTTACGGCGACAGGGGGCGTCTTTAGAGACCCAGTACTTC. Full variable domain (remainder filled in from reference TRBV7-2 and TRBJ2-5): GAGVSQSPSNKVTEKGKDVELRCDPISGHTALYWYRQSLGQGLEFLIYFQGNSAPDKSGLPSDRFSAERTGGSVSTLTIQRTQQEDSAVYLCASSLRRQGASLETQYFGPGTRLLVL.

This clonotype was detected many times. The chain joins TRBV4-2 to TRBJ1-2, with a weak D call TRBD1 (6 bases). The V gene lost 0 bases and the J gene lost 4 bases, with 18 bases spanning the gap. CDR1 is LGHNA and CDR2 is YNFKEQ in the germline V gene. The CDR3 runs to 17 residues. The CDR3 here is CASSQDPGQSRVYGYTF. In DNA form, the CDR3 reads TGTGCCAGCAGCCAAGACCCCGGACAGAGCCGAGTCTATGGCTACACCTTC.

This clonotype occurred many times. This chain links TRBV7-6 with TRBJ2-7, with TRBD1 as a possible D gene (7 bases). Looked up from germline, CDR1 is SGHVS and CDR2 is FNYEAQ. The CDR3 covers 15 residues. The V end lost 5 bases, the J end lost 3 bases, and 17 bases lay between the germline ends. CDR3 sequence: CASSPRAGGIYEQYF. CDR3 DNA sequence: TGTGCCAGCAGCCCCCGGGCAGGGGGGATCTACGAGCAGTACTTC.

There are many counts of this clonotype. The chain carries TRBV20-1 and TRBJ1-2; D is undetermined. V was trimmed by 6 bases and J by 4 bases, leaving 15 bases between them. CDR1 and CDR2 (germline): DFQATT, SNEGSKA (reference sequence). This CDR3 region has 13 residues. This chain's CDR3 is CSALAMGGYGYTF. The DNA for the CDR3 is TGCAGTGCCTTGGCTATGGGTGGCTATGGCTACACCTTC.

This clonotype was detected ten times or more. One base away lies a much larger clone, so this may be a sequencing read error. The chain is built from TRBV5-5 and TRBJ2-1, with D hard to call. The germline gives CDR1 SGHKS, CDR2 YYEKEE (reference sequence). The CDR3 spans 12 residues. V gave up 3 bases and J gave up 10 bases, with 11 bases separating them. This CDR3 is CASSYASQEQFF. The CDR3 DNA reads TGTGCCAGCAGCTACGCCAGCCAAGAGCAGTTCTTC.

This clonotype was seen a handful of times. The V and J genes are TRBV6-2 or TRBV6-3 and TRBJ1-6, with D unresolved. CDR3 size: 14 residues. The germline V and J ends were trimmed by 0 bases and 7 bases, with 7 bases remaining between them. Per germline, CDR1 MNHEY and CDR2 SVGEGT. The chain's CDR3 is CASSYSVENSPLHF. DNA of the CDR3: TGTGCCAGCAGTTACTCGGTCGAAAATTCACCCCTCCACTTT.

This clonotype was observed at least ten times. This chain joins TRBV30 and TRBJ1-1; no clear D gene. V was cut by 5 bases and J by 1 base, with 8 bases left in between. This CDR3 is 12 amino acids long. Germline V gives CDR1 GTSNPN, CDR2 SVGIG (reference sequence). CDR3 nucleotide sequence: TGTGCCTGGGTCACCTGGAACACTGAAGCTTTCTTT. It codes for CAWVTWNTEAFF.

This clonotype was detected a few times. The CDR3 reads CSARDRQGRGEKLFF. In DNA form, the CDR3 reads TGCAGTGCTAGAGATAGGCAGGGGCGGGGTGAAAAACTGTTTTTT. The V and J genes are TRBV20-1 and TRBJ1-4; D possibly corresponds to TRBD1 (6 bases). CDR3 size: 15 residues. CDR1 DFQATT and CDR2 SNEGSKA come from the germline V gene (reference sequence). V was cut by 0 bases and J by 7 bases, with 15 bases left in between.

With respect to this clonotype: This may arise from a read error, as a much more abundant clone is one base away. CDR3 sequence: CATRDFNRDEQFF. For the CDR3, the DNA is TGTGCCACCAGGGACTTCAACCGCGATGAGCAGTTCTTC. V usage is TRBV24-1 and J usage is TRBJ2-1, with TRBD2 as a possible D gene (5 bases). This CDR3 has 13 amino acids. CDR1 is KGHDR and CDR2 is SFDVKD in the germline V gene. Trimming took 7 bases from V and 8 from J, leaving 14 bases between them.

The chain recombines TRBV7-9 with TRBJ2-3; D is ambiguous. CDR3 length: 15 residues. Germline CDR1 SEHNR, CDR2 FQNEAQ (reference sequence). Trimming pared 1 base from V and 3 bases from J, leaving 11 bases between. The CDR3 sequence: CASSLEGKPTDTQYF. CDR3 sequence (DNA): TGTGCCAGCAGCTTAGAGGGCAAGCCTACAGATACGCAGTATTTT.

The J gene is TRBJ2-4, the V gene TRBV5-1; D not certain. V lost 0 bases to trimming and J lost 2 bases, with 9 bases between them. The CDR3 length is 15 residues. Germline lookup yields CDR1 SGHRS and CDR2 YFSETQ. The CDR3 region is CASSLGQNSKNIQYF. The CDR3 nucleotides read TGCGCCAGCAGCTTGGGGCAGAACTCCAAAAACATTCAGTACTTC.

This clonotype has a handful of counts. The chain employs TRBV7-3 and TRBJ2-5, with 9 bases identical to TRBD1. Trimming cost V 5 bases and J 11 bases; bases outside gene matches: 18. The germline V gene encodes CDR1 SGHTA and CDR2 FQGTGA. The CDR3 has 16 residues. The DNA for the CDR3 is TGTGCCAGCAGCCCCCTAACCGGGACAGGGAACAATGAGCAGTACTTC. This encodes CASSPLTGTGNNEQYF.

This clonotype was observed once. A read error may explain this, as a much larger clone is one base away. The rearrangement uses TRBV20-1 and TRBJ1-5, with a tentative D call TRBD1 (5 bases). CDR3 length: 13 amino acids. Germline loops: CDR1 DFQATT, CDR2 SNEGSKA (reference sequence). V was cut by 5 bases and J by 4 bases, with 12 bases left in between. The CDR3 here is CSAAPGANQPQHF. The CDR3 nucleotides read TGCAGTGCTGCCCCTGGGGCGAATCAGCCCCAGCATTTT.

This clonotype was detected ten times or more. This chain connects TRBV5-1 to TRBJ2-6; no firm D call. CDR1 is SGHRS and CDR2 is YFSETQ in the germline V gene. The CDR3 totals 16 residues. Trimming pared 4 bases from V and 0 bases from J, leaving 11 bases between. CDR3 DNA sequence: TGCGCCAGCAGCCCCACCTTGGGCTCTGGGGCCAACGTCCTGACTTTC. It is translated as CASSPTLGSGANVLTF.

CDR3 in DNA: TGCAGTGCTAGAGATTCCGGACAGCCCAGCTCCTACAATGAGCAGTTCTTC. Translation gives CSARDSGQPSSYNEQFF. The rearrangement links TRBV20-1 to TRBJ2-1; a weak D match, TRBD1 (6 bases). Trimming cost V 0 bases and J 0 bases, with 15 bases left between them. Germline assignment: CDR1 DFQATT and CDR2 SNEGSKA (reference sequence). The length of the CDR3 is 17 residues.

This clonotype was found many times. V gene TRBV30 combines with J gene TRBJ1-5; 9 nucleotides match TRBD1. Per germline, CDR1 GTSNPN and CDR2 SVGIG (reference sequence). The V and J ends lost 3 bases and 6 bases, in that order; junction bases with no gene match: 6. The length of the CDR3 is 14 residues. The CDR3 nucleotides are TGTGCCTGGAGCGGACAGGGGAAAGGTCAGCCCCAGCATTTT. Amino acid sequence: CAWSGQGKGQPQHF.

This clonotype was detected many times. A read error may account for a junction end that differs from germline. The chain is built from TRBV10-3 and TRBJ2-7; D may match TRBD1 or TRBD2 (5 bases each). The germline CDR1 and CDR2 sequences are ENHRY and SYGVKD. The CDR3 covers 12 residues. The CDR3 sequence: CPISGTGYEQYF. CDR3 nucleotide sequence: TGTCCCATCAGTGGGACCGGCTACGAGCAGTACTTC.

This clonotype was seen repeatedly, ten times or more. The rearrangement joins TRBV7-8 to TRBJ2-7; possible D gene TRBD1, 5 bases. Germline CDR1 reads SGHVS; CDR2 reads FQNEAQ. V dropped 0 bases and J dropped 8 bases, with 11 bases sitting between them. This CDR3 is 13 amino acids long. CDR3 bases: TGTGCCAGCAGCTTAGCAGGGCAGGGTAAGCAGTACTTC. This codes for CASSLAGQGKQYF.